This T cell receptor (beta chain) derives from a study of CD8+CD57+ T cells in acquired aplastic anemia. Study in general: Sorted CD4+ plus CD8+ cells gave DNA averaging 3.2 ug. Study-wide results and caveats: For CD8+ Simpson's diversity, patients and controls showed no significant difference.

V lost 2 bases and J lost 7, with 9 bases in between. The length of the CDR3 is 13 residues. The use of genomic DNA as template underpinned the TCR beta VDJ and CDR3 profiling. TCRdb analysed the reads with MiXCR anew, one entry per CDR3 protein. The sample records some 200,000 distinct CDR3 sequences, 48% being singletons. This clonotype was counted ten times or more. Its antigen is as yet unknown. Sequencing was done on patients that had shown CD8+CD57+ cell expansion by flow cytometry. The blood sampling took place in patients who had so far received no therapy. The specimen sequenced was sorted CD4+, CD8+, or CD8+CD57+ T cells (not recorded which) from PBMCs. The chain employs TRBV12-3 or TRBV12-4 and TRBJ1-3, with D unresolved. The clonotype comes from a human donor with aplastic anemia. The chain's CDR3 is CASSLNHRNTIYF. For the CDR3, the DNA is TGTGCCAGCAGTTTAAACCATCGGAACACCATATATTTT.